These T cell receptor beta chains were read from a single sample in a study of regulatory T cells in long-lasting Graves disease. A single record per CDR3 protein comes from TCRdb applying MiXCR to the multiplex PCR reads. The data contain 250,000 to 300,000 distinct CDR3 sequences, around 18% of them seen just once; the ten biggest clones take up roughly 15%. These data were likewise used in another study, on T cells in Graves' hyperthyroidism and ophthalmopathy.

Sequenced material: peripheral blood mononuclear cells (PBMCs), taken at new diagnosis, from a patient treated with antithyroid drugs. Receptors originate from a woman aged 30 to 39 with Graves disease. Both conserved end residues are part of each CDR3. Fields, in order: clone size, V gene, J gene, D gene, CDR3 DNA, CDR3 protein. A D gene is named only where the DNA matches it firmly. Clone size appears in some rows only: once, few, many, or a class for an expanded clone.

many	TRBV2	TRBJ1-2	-	TGTGCCAGCAGTGCCAGAGTGGAGGGCTCCTATGGCTACACCTTC	CASSARVEGSYGYTF
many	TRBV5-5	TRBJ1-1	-	TGTGCCAGCAGCCAGTACGGGAACACTGAAGCTTTCTTT	CASSQYGNTEAFF
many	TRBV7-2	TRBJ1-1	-	TGTGCCAGCAGCCTACATAGGCCCACTGAAGCCTTCTTT	CASSLHRPTEAFF
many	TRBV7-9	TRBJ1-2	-	TGTGCCAGCAGCTTAGGGCCGGGGAGGAGCTATGGCTACACCTTC	CASSLGPGRSYGYTF
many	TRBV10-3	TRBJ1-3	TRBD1	TGTGCCATCTCGGCAGGGGGTTTGTTTGGAAACACCATATATTTT	CAISAGGLFGNTIYF
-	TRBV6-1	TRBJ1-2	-	TGTGCCAGCAGTGAATATGGGGGGATCTATGGCTACACCTTC	CASSEYGGIYGYTF
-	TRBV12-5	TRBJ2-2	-	TGTGCTAGTGGCCGGGGGCGGGACCGCCCAGACACCGGGGAGCTGTTTTTT	CASGRGRDRPDTGELFF
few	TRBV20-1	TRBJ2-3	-	TGCAGTGCTACCTTAGAAACTAGCACAGGTACGCAGTATTTT	CSATLETSTGTQYF
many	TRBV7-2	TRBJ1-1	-	TGTGCCAGCAGCGGATTTAGTAGGAACACTGAAGCTTTCTTT	CASSGFSRNTEAFF
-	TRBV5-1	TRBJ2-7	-	TGCGCCAGCAGCTTGATCGGGTGGGGAAGCTCCTACGAGCAGTACTTC	CASSLIGWGSSYEQYF
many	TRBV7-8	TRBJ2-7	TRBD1	TGTGCCAGCAGTACCCTTAGGGACAGGGGATTCCAAGGCTACGAGCAGTACTTC	CASSTLRDRGFQGYEQYF
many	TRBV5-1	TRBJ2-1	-	TGCGCCAGCAGAAGGGACATTGAGCAGTTCTTC	CASRRDIEQFF
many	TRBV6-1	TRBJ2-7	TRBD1	TGTGCCTCCGGGACAGGACTAACCGATTCCTACGAGCAGTACTTC	CASGTGLTDSYEQYF
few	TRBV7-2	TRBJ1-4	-	TGTGCCAGCAGCTTAGCGGGTAGGGTTGAAAAACTGTTTTTT	CASSLAGRVEKLFF
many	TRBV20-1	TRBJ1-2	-	TGCAGTGCTCAAGTTGGATATGGCTACACCTTC	CSAQVGYGYTF
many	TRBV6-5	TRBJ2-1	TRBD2	TGTGCCAGCAGTTACTCCGGGGGGGGTAGCTCCTACAATGAGCAGTTCTTC	CASSYSGGGSSYNEQFF
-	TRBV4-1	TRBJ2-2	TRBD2	TGCGCCAGCAGCCAACCCAGACTAGCGGGGGGTCTGAACACCGGGGAGCTGTTTTTT	CASSQPRLAGGLNTGELFF
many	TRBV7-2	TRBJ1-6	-	TGTGCCAGCAGCTTAGGGGGGGGCGGTTCACCCCTCCACTTT	CASSLGGGGSPLHF
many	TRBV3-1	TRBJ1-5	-	TGTGCCAGCAGCTATTACAGGGCTCAGCCCCAGCATTTT	CASSYYRAQPQHF
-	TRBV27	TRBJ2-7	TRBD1	TGTGCCAGCAGTGGCTCGGACAGGTACCGATCCTACGAGCAGTACTTC	CASSGSDRYRSYEQYF
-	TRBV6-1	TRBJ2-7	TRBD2	TGTGCCAGCAGTACCACCCCGCGGGGGGATACCTACGAGCAGTACTTC	CASSTTPRGDTYEQYF
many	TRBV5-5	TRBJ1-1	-	TGTGCCAGCAGCCCCACTTGGGATCCCATGAACACTGAAGCTTTCTTT	CASSPTWDPMNTEAFF
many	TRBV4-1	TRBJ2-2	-	TGCGCCAGCAGCCAAAGGGTACTAAGGAACACCGGGGAGCTGTTTTTT	CASSQRVLRNTGELFF
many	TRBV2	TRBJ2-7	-	TGTGCCAGCAGGCAAATACCGGGACGGAGCTACGAGCAGTACTTC	CASRQIPGRSYEQYF
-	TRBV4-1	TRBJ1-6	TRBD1	TGCGCCAGCACCCTAAGACAGGGCAATAATTCACCCCTCCACTTT	CASTLRQGNNSPLHF
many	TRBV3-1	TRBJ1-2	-	TGTGCCAGCAGCCAAGATTTGGTGAAGGGAGGCTACACCTTC	CASSQDLVKGGYTF
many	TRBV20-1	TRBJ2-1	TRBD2	TGCAGTGCTGCGAGCGGGGGCCCCTACAATGAGCAGTTCTTC	CSAASGGPYNEQFF
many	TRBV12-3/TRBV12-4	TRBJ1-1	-	TGTGCCAGCAGTTTAGCGCCGGGGACGGAAGCTTTCTTT	CASSLAPGTEAFF
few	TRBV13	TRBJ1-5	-	TGTGCCAGCAGCGTAGGAGACCGCAATCAGCCCCAGCATTTT	CASSVGDRNQPQHF
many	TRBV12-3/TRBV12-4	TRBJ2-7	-	TGTGCCAGCAGTGAGACTCAGGGCTACGAGCAGTACTTC	CASSETQGYEQYF
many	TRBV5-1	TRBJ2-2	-	TGTGCCAGCAGCTTGTTGGGGGACACCGGGGAGCTGTTTTTT	CASSLLGDTGELFF
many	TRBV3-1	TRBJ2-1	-	TGTGCCAGCAGCCAAGAGCGGGGATTAGCCCTATCCTACAATGAGCAGTTCTTC	CASSQERGLALSYNEQFF
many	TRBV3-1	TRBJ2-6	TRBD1	TGTGCCAGCAGCCAAGATCGCTCAGGGGGCTATTTTGGGGCCAACGTCCTGACTTTC	CASSQDRSGGYFGANVLTF
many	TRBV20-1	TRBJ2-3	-	TGCAGTGCTTCACCTCAAGATACGCAGTATTTT	CSASPQDTQYF
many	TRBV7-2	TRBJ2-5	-	TGTGCCAGCACCCTCTTCGAGTACCAAGAGACCCAGTACTTC	CASTLFEYQETQYF
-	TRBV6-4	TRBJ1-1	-	TGTGCCAGCAGTTTGCATGGGGCCGGGGGCACTGAAGCTTTCTTT	CASSLHGAGGTEAFF
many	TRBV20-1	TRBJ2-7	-	TGCAGTGCTAGATCACAGGGGGGGGCATCCTACGAGCAGTACTTC	CSARSQGGASYEQYF
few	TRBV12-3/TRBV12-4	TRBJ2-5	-	TGTGCCAGCAGTTTCGGGGAAGAGACCCAGTACTTC	CASSFGEETQYF
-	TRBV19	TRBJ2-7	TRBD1	TGTGCCAGTAGTACCGGGACAGGTGACGAGCAGTACTTC	CASSTGTGDEQYF
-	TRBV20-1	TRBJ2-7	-	TGCAGTGCTAGAGAAAACGAGCAGTACTTC	CSARENEQYF
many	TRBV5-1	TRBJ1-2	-	TGCGCCAGCAGCTTGGCCGAGCAGGGCGGCTATGGCTACACCTTC	CASSLAEQGGYGYTF
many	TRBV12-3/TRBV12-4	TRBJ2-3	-	TGTGCCAGCAACCGTGGAGATACGCAGTATTTT	CASNRGDTQYF
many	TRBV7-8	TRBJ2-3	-	TGTGCCAGCAGCTTGGGCGGGGCAGATACGCAGTATTTT	CASSLGGADTQYF
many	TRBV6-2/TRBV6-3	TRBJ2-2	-	TGTGCCAGCAGTTACTGGTTTCAGGAAGGAAACACCGGGGAGCTGTTTTTT	CASSYWFQEGNTGELFF
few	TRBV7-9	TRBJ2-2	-	TGTGCCAGCAGCTTCGCGGGACCTGCCACCGGGGAGCTGTTTTTT	CASSFAGPATGELFF